These 10 T cell receptor beta chains came from one sample sequenced in a study of technical replicates of blood from several donors. The protocol was immunoSEQ multiplex PCR, while the TCRdb copy is restricted to in-frame clones and leaves out a portion. The sample includes fewer than 85,000 clones, 85% to 95% of them seen just once. Specimen: PBMCs. The receptors come from a human donor in good health. Some clones in this sample may be carry-over from other donors' samples.

This clone has more than one count but fewer than ten. The chain uses TRBV28 and TRBJ1-2, with a tentative D call TRBD1 (6 bases). CDR1 is MDHEN, CDR2 SYDVKM, per germline. This CDR3 spans 12 amino acids. V was pared by 6 bases and J by 8 bases, with 13 bases between. The CDR3: CASSVRGWGYTF. The CDR3 bases are TGTGCCAGCAGCGTAAGGGGGTGGGGCTACACCTTC.

V is TRBV7-2 and J is TRBJ2-7; 9 nucleotides agree with TRBD2. The CDR3 contains 14 residues. The germline CDR1 and CDR2 sequences are SGHTA and FQGNSA. V lost 6 bases and J lost 5; bases outside the gene matches: 8. This CDR3 is CASRKTAGGNEQYF. CDR3 DNA: TGTGCCAGCAGGAAAACAGCGGGAGGTAACGAGCAGTACTTC.

V and J are TRBV30 and TRBJ2-1, with TRBD2 matching 12 bases. CDR1 GTSNPN and CDR2 SVGIG come from the germline V gene (reference sequence). There are 16 residues in the CDR3. Germline trimming cut 3 bases from V and 7 bases from J; bases unmatched to any gene: 10. CDR3 bases: TGTGCCTGGAGGAGTCAGACTAGCGGGAGATTGAATGAGCAGTTCTTC. The encoded protein is CAWRSQTSGRLNEQFF.

The J gene is TRBJ2-2, the V gene TRBV7-3, with 7 bases matching TRBD2. This CDR3 region has 15 residues. With V trimmed by 6 bases and J by 4 bases, 8 bases remained unmatched. The germline gives CDR1 SGHTA, CDR2 FQGTGA. The chain's CDR3 is CASRWGGATTGELFF. The CDR3 bases are TGTGCCAGCAGGTGGGGAGGGGCTACCACCGGGGAGCTGTTTTTT.

This clone was counted once. The chain carries TRBV4-3 and TRBJ2-3; maybe TRBD2 (6 bases). CDR3 length equals 16 residues. Deletions cut 0 bases from V and 2 bases from J, with 12 bases between. The V gene's germline CDR1 is LGHNA and CDR2 YSLEER. CDR3 nucleotide sequence: TGCGCCAGCAGCCAAGATTCGGCGGGATTCACAGATACGCAGTATTTT. Protein: CASSQDSAGFTDTQYF.

The rearrangement uses TRBV19 and TRBJ1-2; maybe TRBD1 (5 bases). Germline-derived CDR1 and CDR2 are LNHDA and SQIVND (reference sequence). CDR3 length: 15 residues. V shed 1 base and J shed 4 bases, with 13 bases lying between them. CDR3 sequence (DNA): TGTGCCAGTAGTATAGTTCAGGGCTCCGGCTATGGCTACACCTTC. Translation: CASSIVQGSGYGYTF.

By sample share, this clone is medium-sized (0.01 to 0.1%). The rearrangement uses TRBV27 and TRBJ1-5, with 7 bases that match TRBD1. The CDR3 runs 15 residues. Germline V gene data show CDR1 as MNHEY and CDR2 as SMNVEV (reference sequence). Germline trimming cut 4 bases from V and 1 base from J; bases unmatched to any gene: 4. CDR3 bases: TGTGCCAGCAGTTGCCCGGGACAGAGCAATCAGCCCCAGCATTTT. Encoded protein: CASSCPGQSNQPQHF.

The V and J genes are TRBV15 and TRBJ2-5; the D gene is possibly TRBD2 (5 bases). From germline, CDR1 is LNHNV and CDR2 YYDKDF (reference sequence). CDR3 length: 15 amino acids. V was trimmed by 0 bases and J by 5 bases, leaving 13 bases between them. CDR3 DNA: TGTGCCACCAGCAGAGACCCGACTCCGGGGGAGACCCAGTACTTC. Protein: CATSRDPTPGETQYF. Supplemented by reference TRBV15 and TRBJ2-5, the full variable domain reads DAMVIQNPRYQVTQFGKPVTLSCSQTLNHNVMYWYQQKSSQAPKLLFHYYDKDFNNEADTPDNFQSRRPNTSFCFLDIRSPGLGDTAMYLCATSRDPTPGETQYFGPGTRLLVL.

The gene calls are TRBV12-5 and TRBJ1-2; D gene unclear. The V end was cut by 2 bases, the J end by 8 bases, with 12 bases between. There are 13 residues in the CDR3. Germline V gene sequence: CDR1 LGHNT, CDR2 FRNRAP. The CDR3 DNA is TGTGCTAGTGGTTTGTTGGACCCGGGGGGCTACACCTTC. It yields the protein CASGLLDPGGYTF. Complete variable domain (other parts from reference TRBV12-5 and TRBJ1-2): DARVTQTPRHKVTEMGQEVTMRCQPILGHNTVFWYRQTMMQGLELLAYFRNRAPLDDSGMPKDRFSAEMPDATLATLKIQPSEPRDSAVYFCASGLLDPGGYTFGSGTRLTVV.

The V gene is TRBV6-1, the J gene TRBJ1-3; no clear D. CDR1 is MNHNS and CDR2 is SASEGT in the germline V gene. The CDR3 contains 11 residues. V lost 7 bases to trimming and J lost 3 bases, with 4 bases between them. For the CDR3, the DNA is TGTGCCAGCACGTTTGGAAACACCATATATTTT. Protein sequence: CASTFGNTIYF.